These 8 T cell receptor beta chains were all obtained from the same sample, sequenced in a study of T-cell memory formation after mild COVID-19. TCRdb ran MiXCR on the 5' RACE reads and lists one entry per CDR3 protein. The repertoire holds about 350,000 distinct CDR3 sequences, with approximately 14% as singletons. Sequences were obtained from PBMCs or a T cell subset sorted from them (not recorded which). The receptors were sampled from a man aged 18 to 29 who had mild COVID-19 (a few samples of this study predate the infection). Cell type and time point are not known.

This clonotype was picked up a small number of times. The CDR3 spells CASSFGGAGNQPQHF. The CDR3 DNA follows: TGTGCCAGCAGTTTTGGAGGGGCTGGCAATCAGCCCCAGCATTTT. The V gene is TRBV12-3 or TRBV12-4, the J gene TRBJ1-5; D is possibly TRBD1 (5 bases). V dropped 3 bases and J dropped 2 bases, with 11 bases sitting between them. The CDR3 is made up of 15 amino acids.

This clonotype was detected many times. For the CDR3, the DNA is TGTGCCAGCAGTTCGGGGACGGACGAGCAGTACGTC. It codes for CASSSGTDEQYV. The chain is built from TRBV12-3 or TRBV12-4 and TRBJ2-7; D may match TRBD1 or TRBD2 (5 bases each). CDR3 length: 12 residues. The V gene lost 4 bases and the J gene lost 5 bases, with 9 bases spanning the gap.

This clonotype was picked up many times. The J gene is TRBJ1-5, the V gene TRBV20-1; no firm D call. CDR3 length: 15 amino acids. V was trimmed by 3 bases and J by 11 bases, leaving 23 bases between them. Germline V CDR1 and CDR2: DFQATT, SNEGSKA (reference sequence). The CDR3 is CSASPGEGPYHSQHF. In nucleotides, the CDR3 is TGCAGTGCTAGCCCCGGTGAGGGCCCCTATCATTCCCAGCATTTT.

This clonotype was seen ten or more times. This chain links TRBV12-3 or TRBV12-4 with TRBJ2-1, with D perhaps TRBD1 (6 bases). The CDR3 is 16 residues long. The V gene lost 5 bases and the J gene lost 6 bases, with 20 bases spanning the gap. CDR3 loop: CASSMTGEQGVNEQFF. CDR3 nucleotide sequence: TGTGCCAGCAGTATGACAGGTGAACAGGGAGTCAATGAGCAGTTCTTC.

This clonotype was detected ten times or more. The CDR3 DNA is TGTGCCAGCAGGGATCGGACTAGCGGGGGGGCTTCACGAGATACGCAGTATTTT. Translation gives CASRDRTSGGASRDTQYF. This chain uses TRBV2 with TRBJ2-3, with TRBD2 matching 15 bases. Per the germline V gene, CDR1 is SNHLY and CDR2 is FYNNEI. V lost 6 bases, J lost 5 bases, and 12 bases stayed unmatched. The CDR3 runs to 18 residues.

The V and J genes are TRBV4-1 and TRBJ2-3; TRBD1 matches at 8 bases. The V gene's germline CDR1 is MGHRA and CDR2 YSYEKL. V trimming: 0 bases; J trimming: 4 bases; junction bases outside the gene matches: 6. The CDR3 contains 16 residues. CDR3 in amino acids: CASSQDRGRVADTQYF. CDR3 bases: TGCGCCAGCAGCCAAGACAGGGGGCGGGTCGCAGATACGCAGTATTTT.

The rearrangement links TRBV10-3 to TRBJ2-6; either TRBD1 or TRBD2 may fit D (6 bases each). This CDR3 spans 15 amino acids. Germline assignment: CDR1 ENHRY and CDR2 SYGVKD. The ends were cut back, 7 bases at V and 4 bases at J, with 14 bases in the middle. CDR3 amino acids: CAIMAWGAGANVLTF. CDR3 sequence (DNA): TGTGCCATCATGGCATGGGGGGCGGGGGCCAACGTCCTGACTTTC.

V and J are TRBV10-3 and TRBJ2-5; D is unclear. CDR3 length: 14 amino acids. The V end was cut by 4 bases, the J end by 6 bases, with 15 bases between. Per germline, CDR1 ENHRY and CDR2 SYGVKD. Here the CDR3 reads CAISGGLEEQTQYF. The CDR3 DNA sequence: TGTGCCATCAGTGGGGGTCTCGAGGAGCAGACCCAGTACTTC.